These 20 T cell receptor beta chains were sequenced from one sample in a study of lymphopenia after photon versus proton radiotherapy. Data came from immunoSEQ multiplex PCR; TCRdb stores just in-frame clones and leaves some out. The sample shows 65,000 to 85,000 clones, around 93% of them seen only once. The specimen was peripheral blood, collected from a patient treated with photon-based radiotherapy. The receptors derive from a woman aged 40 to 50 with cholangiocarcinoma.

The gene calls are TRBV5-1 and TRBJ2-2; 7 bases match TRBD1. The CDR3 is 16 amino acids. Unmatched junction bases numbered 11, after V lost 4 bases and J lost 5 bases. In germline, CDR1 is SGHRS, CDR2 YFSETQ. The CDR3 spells CASSHGQELVTGELFF. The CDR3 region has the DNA TGCGCCAGCAGCCACGGACAGGAGTTGGTGACCGGGGAGCTGTTTTTT. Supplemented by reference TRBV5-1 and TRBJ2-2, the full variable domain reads KAGVTQTPRYLIKTRGQQVTLSCSPISGHRSVSWYQQTPGQGLQFLFEYFSETQRNKGNFPGRFSGRQFSNSRSEMNVSTLELGDSALYLCASSHGQELVTGELFFGEGSRLTVL.

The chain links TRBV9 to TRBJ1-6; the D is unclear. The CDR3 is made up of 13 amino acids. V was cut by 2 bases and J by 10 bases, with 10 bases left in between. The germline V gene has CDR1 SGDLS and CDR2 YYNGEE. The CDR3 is CASSVVSGSPLHF. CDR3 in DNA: TGTGCCAGCAGCGTCGTGAGTGGCTCACCCCTCCACTTT.

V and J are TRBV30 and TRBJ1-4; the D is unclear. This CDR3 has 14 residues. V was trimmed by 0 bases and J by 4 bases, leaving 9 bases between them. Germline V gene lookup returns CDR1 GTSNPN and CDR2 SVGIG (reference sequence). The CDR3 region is CAWSVQVLNEKLFF. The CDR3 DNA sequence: TGTGCCTGGAGTGTACAAGTGCTTAATGAAAAACTGTTTTTT.

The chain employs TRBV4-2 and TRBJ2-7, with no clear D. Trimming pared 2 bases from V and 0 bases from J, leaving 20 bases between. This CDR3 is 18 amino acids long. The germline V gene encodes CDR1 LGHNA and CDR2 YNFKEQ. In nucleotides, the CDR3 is TGTGCCAGCAGCCAACCCCCCGGTGGGGTAGCCTCCTCCTACGAGCAGTACTTC. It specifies CASSQPPGGVASSYEQYF.

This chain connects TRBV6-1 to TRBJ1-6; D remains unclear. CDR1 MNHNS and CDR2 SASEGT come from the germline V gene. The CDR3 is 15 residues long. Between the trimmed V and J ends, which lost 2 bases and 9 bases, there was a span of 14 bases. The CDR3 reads CASSESRSGVSPLHF. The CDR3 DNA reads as TGTGCCAGCAGTGAATCCCGGTCCGGAGTTTCACCCCTCCACTTT.

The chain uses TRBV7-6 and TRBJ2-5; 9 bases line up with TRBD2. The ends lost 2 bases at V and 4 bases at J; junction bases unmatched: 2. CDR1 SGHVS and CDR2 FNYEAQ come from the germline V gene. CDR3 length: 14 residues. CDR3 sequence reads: CASSLSAGGETQYF. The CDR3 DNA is TGTGCCAGCAGCTTATCAGCGGGAGGAGAGACCCAGTACTTC.

The CDR3 protein is CASSRRTDPKETQYF. DNA for the CDR3: TGTGCCAGCAGCAGACGGACAGATCCGAAAGAGACCCAGTACTTC. The rearrangement links TRBV9 to TRBJ2-5, with TRBD1 as a possible D gene (6 bases). Trimming removed 4 bases at V and 3 bases at J, with 16 bases between. Germline CDR1 and CDR2: SGDLS and YYNGEE. This CDR3 region has 15 residues.

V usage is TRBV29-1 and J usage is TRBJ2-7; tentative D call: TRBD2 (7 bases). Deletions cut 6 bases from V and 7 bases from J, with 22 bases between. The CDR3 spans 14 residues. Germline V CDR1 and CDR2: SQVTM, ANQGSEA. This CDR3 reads CSVRSSGLQGEQYF. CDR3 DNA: TGCAGCGTGAGGTCTAGCGGACTCCAGGGGGAGCAGTACTTC.

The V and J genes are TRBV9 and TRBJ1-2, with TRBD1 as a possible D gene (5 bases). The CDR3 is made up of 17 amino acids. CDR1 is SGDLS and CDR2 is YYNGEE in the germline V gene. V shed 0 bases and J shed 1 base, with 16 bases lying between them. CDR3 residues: CASSVGPGVNLNYGYTF. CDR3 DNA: TGTGCCAGCAGCGTAGGACCGGGGGTGAACCTTAACTATGGCTACACCTTC.

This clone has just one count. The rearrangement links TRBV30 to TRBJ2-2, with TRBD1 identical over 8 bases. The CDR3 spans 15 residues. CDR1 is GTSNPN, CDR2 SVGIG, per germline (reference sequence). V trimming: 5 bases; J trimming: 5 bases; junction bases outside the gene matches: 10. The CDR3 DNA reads TGTGCCTGGTCCTATAGGGACAGGTCGACCGGGGAGCTGTTTTTT. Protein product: CAWSYRDRSTGELFF.

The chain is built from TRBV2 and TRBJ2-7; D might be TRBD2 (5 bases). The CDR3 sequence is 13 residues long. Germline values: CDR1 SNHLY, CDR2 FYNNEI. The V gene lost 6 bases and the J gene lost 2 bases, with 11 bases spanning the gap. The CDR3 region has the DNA TGTGCCAGCAGCCCTACTAGTCCCTACGAGCAGTACTTC. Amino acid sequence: CASSPTSPYEQYF.

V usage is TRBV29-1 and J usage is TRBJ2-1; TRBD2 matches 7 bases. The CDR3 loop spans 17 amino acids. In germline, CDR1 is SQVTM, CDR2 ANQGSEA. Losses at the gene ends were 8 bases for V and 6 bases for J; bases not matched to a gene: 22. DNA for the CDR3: TGCAGCTCTTCGGGGGGACCGGGATTAGAGAATTTCAATGAGCAGTTCTTC. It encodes CSSSGGPGLENFNEQFF.

CDR3: CATGGSGRANEQFF. The CDR3, as DNA: TGTGCCACCGGTGGTAGCGGGAGGGCCAATGAGCAGTTCTTC. The chain carries TRBV4-2 and TRBJ2-1; 11 bases line up with TRBD2. The ends lost 10 bases at V and 6 bases at J; junction bases unmatched: 8. CDR1 is LGHNA and CDR2 is YNFKEQ in the germline V gene. This CDR3 has 14 amino acids.

The CDR3 nucleotides are TGTGCCAGCAGTGACAGTGGCAGGGGGCCTTACGAGCAGTACTTC. It encodes CASSDSGRGPYEQYF. V gene TRBV6-1 combines with J gene TRBJ2-7, with 8 positions matching TRBD1. Germline CDR1 is MNHNS and CDR2 is SASEGT. J gave up 4 bases and V 3 bases, and 8 bases lay outside the gene matches. This CDR3 comprises 15 residues.

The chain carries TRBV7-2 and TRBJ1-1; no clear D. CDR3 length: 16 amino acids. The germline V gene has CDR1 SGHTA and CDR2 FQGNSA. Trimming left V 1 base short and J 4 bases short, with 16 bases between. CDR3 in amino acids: CASSLGLLGRGTEAFF. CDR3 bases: TGTGCCAGCAGCTTAGGTCTTTTAGGGCGAGGCACTGAAGCTTTCTTT.

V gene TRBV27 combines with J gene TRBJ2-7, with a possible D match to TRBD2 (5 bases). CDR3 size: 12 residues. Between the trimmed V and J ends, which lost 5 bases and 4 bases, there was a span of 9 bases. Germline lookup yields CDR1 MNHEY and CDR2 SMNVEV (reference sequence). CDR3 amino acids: CASSRRGYEQYF. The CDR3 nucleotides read TGTGCCAGCAGTCGTCGGGGTTACGAGCAGTACTTC.

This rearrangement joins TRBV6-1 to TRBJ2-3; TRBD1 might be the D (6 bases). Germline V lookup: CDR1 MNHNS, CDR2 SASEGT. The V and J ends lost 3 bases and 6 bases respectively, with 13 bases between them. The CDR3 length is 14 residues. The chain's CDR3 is CASSDMRGTDTQYF. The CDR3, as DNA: TGTGCCAGCAGTGATATGAGGGGGACCGATACGCAGTATTTT.

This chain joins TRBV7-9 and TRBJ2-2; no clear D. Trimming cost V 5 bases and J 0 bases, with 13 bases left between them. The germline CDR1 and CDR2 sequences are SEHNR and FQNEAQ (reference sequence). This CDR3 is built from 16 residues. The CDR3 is CASSRQTPANTGELFF. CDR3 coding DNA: TGTGCCAGCAGCCGCCAAACACCCGCGAACACCGGGGAGCTGTTTTTT.

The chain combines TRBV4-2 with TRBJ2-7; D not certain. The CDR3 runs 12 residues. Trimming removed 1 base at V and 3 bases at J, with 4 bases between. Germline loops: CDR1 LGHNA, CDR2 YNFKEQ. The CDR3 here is CASSQGGYEQYF. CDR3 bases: TGTGCCAGCAGCCAAGGGGGCTACGAGCAGTACTTC.

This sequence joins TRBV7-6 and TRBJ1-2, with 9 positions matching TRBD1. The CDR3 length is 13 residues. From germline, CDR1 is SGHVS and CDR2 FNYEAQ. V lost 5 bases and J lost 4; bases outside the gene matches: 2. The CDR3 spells CASSRGQGYGYTF. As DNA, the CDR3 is TGTGCCAGCAGCCGGGGACAGGGCTATGGCTACACCTTC.